This record looks at one TCR beta chain sequence and its context. These data come from a study of neoadjuvant nivolumab and ipilimumab in lung cancer. V was cut by 0 bases and J by 5 bases, with 18 bases left in between. Germline CDR1 SGHNT, CDR2 YYREEE (reference sequence). The CDR3 length is 16 residues. The data were produced by immunoSEQ multiplex PCR, yet TCRdb's version contains in-frame clones alone and is incomplete. The table shows fewer than 30,000 clones, with around 83% occurring only once. This sample comprised tumor tissue, obtained after neoadjuvant nivolumab, alone or with ipilimumab, at or shortly before surgery. The chain is built from TRBV5-4 and TRBJ2-7; a possible D gene is TRBD2 (5 bases). The clonotype was recovered from an adult with non-small cell lung cancer. The CDR3 reads CASSLAATTSPNEQYF. CDR3 coding DNA: TGTGCCAGCAGCTTGGCCGCGACTACTAGTCCGAACGAGCAGTACTTC.